This T cell receptor (beta chain) was captured by sequencing in a study of blood T cell repertoires in COVID-19. For the study at large: Italy, Spain and the United States were the sources of the convalescent and acute COVID-19 samples.

V was pared by 7 bases and J by 6 bases, with 19 bases between. Germline loops: CDR1 WSHSY, CDR2 SAAADI. The CDR3 has 15 residues. Clones were sequenced by immunoSEQ multiplex PCR, and TCRdb holds only the in-frame ones, with some missing. Of about 59,000 clones in the sample, about 76% were seen once. V gene TRBV10-2 combines with J gene TRBJ2-1; maybe TRBD1 (6 bases). Sequencing input: peripheral blood. This receptor was identified in a woman older than 75 with active or convalescent COVID-19. The CDR3 DNA reads TGCGCCAGCACCGACAGGAACACAAGGGGCAATGAGCAGTTCTTC. It encodes CASTDRNTRGNEQFF.